A single sample is the source of the 13 T cell receptor beta chains below, sequenced in a study of immune characteristics of hereditary and idiopathic chronic pancreatitis. Total pancreatectomy with islet autotransplantation was the source of the chronic pancreatitis pancreas tissue. Libraries were prepared by immunoSEQ multiplex PCR; TCRdb keeps only in-frame clonotypes and omits some of them. The table lists 13,000 to 15,000 clones, more than 60% of them singletons. Sample: pancreas tissue with hereditary chronic pancreatitis. These TCRs come from a human donor with chronic pancreatitis.

V and J are TRBV2 and TRBJ1-4; D remains unclear. The CDR3 is 15 residues long. V lost 3 bases and J lost 8, with 16 bases in between. In germline, CDR1 is SNHLY, CDR2 FYNNEI. CDR3 nucleotide sequence: TGTGCCAGCAGTGATGACGCCCCCCTGGGGGAAAAACTGTTTTTT. It encodes CASSDDAPLGEKLFF.

The rearrangement links TRBV3-1 (or the pseudogene TRBV3-2) to TRBJ1-1, with D unresolved. The CDR3 extends over 14 amino acids. V gave up 0 bases and J gave up 6 bases, with 11 bases separating them. Germline loops: CDR1 LGHDT, CDR2 YNNKEL (reference sequence). The CDR3 nucleotides read TGTGCCAGCAGCCAAGATGGTTCCAGGCCTGAAGCTTTCTTT. Encoded protein: CASSQDGSRPEAFF.

This chain connects TRBV18 to TRBJ1-1; D not certain. The V gene's germline CDR1 is KGHSH and CDR2 LQKENI. Deletions cut 4 bases from V and 1 base from J, with 10 bases between. The CDR3 runs to 14 residues. The CDR3 DNA is TGTGCCAGCTCACTTTCATCAGAGAACACTGAAGCTTTCTTT. As protein: CASSLSSENTEAFF.

Only a few counts were recorded for this clone. The chain links TRBV7-6 to TRBJ2-3; D may be TRBD1 (5 bases). The germline V gene encodes CDR1 SGHVS and CDR2 FNYEAQ. V was trimmed by 1 base and J by 3 bases, leaving 8 bases between them. This CDR3 is built from 14 residues. CDR3 in DNA: TGTGCCAGCAGCTTAGGAAGACAGACAGATACGCAGTATTTT. Amino acids: CASSLGRQTDTQYF.

The chain links TRBV7-9 to TRBJ2-1; possibly TRBD1 for D (5 bases). Trimming cost V 5 bases and J 4 bases, with 9 bases left between them. This CDR3 has 13 amino acids. The V gene's germline CDR1 is SEHNR and CDR2 FQNEAQ (reference sequence). The CDR3 nucleotides are TGTGCCAGCAGCCTAGACAGTTACAATGAGCAGTTCTTC. It encodes CASSLDSYNEQFF.

The chain couples TRBV7-9 to TRBJ2-1; tentative D call: TRBD2 (6 bases). CDR1 and CDR2 from the germline V gene are SEHNR and FQNEAQ (reference sequence). The CDR3 spans 14 residues. The germline V and J ends were trimmed by 2 bases and 8 bases, with 13 bases remaining between them. In DNA, the CDR3 is TGTGCCAGCAGCTTACTGGAGGGGCCCTATGAGCAGTTCTTC. It specifies CASSLLEGPYEQFF.

V is TRBV9 and J is TRBJ1-6, with 8 bases aligning to TRBD1. The CDR3 contains 17 residues. Per the germline V gene, CDR1 is SGDLS and CDR2 is YYNGEE. With 4 bases clipped from V and 6 bases from J, the junction kept 12 bases outside the gene matches. The CDR3 loop reads CASSPGQGHDLNSPLHF. The CDR3 bases are TGTGCCAGCAGCCCTGGACAGGGCCACGACCTTAATTCACCCCTCCACTTT.

This clone was counted between two and nine times. This chain links TRBV5-1 with TRBJ1-4; 7 nucleotides line up with TRBD1. This CDR3 is 14 amino acids long. The V gene's germline CDR1 is SGHRS and CDR2 YFSETQ. Trimming took 4 bases from V and 5 from J; bases not matched to a gene: 5. The CDR3 nucleotides are TGCGCCAGCAGCCAGGGGGGACGCAATGAAAAACTGTTTTTT. Its protein product is CASSQGGRNEKLFF.

The V call is TRBV7-9, the J call TRBJ1-3, with D hard to call. V was trimmed by 8 bases and J by 0 bases, leaving 8 bases between them. This CDR3 region has 13 residues. Germline CDR1 is SEHNR and CDR2 is FQNEAQ (reference sequence). The CDR3 nucleotides are TGTGCCAGCGGGCCTAACTCTGGAAACACCATATATTTT. Its protein product is CASGPNSGNTIYF. Full variable domain (missing parts from reference TRBV7-9 and TRBJ1-3): DTGVSQNPRHKITKRGQNVTFRCDPISEHNRLYWYRQTLGQGPEFLTYFQNEAQLEKSRLLSDRFSAERPKGSFSTLEIQRTEQGDSAMYLCASGPNSGNTIYFGEGSWLTVV.

This chain joins TRBV7-2 and TRBJ1-3; D ambiguous. V lost 4 bases and J lost 4, with 11 bases in between. Germline lookup yields CDR1 SGHTA and CDR2 FQGNSA. The CDR3 has 14 residues. The DNA for the CDR3 is TGTGCCAGCAGCTCGACGGGGTCCGGAAACACCATATATTTT. Amino acid sequence: CASSSTGSGNTIYF.

This clone was counted only a few times. The chain couples TRBV18 to TRBJ2-1; possibly TRBD1 or TRBD2 for D (5 bases each). Germline CDR1 and CDR2: KGHSH and LQKENI. The V end lost 4 bases, the J end lost 8 bases, and 15 bases lay between the germline ends. The CDR3 extends over 14 amino acids. The CDR3 DNA is TGTGCCAGCTCACTGTCCGGGGCCAGGGATGAGCAGTTCTTC. Its protein product is CASSLSGARDEQFF.

V is TRBV28 and J is TRBJ1-4, with D tentatively TRBD1 (6 bases). The V gene lost 6 bases and the J gene lost 8 bases, with 19 bases spanning the gap. This CDR3 is built from 15 residues. Germline values: CDR1 MDHEN, CDR2 SYDVKM. CDR3 in amino acids: CASRGMRGEGEKLFF. The CDR3 coding sequence is TGTGCCAGCAGGGGCATGAGGGGGGAGGGGGAAAAACTGTTTTTT. Looking up the rest from reference TRBV28 and TRBJ1-4 gives the full variable domain: DVKVTQSSRYLVKRTGEKVFLECVQDMDHENMFWYRQDPGLGLRLIYFSYDVKMKEKGDIPEGYSVSREKKERFSLILESASTNQTSMYLCASRGMRGEGEKLFFGSGTQLSVL.

This clone was seen a handful of times. This chain joins TRBV3-1 (or the pseudogene TRBV3-2) and TRBJ1-2; TRBD1 matches at 8 bases. J was trimmed by 4 bases and V by 4 bases; bases with no gene match: 5. Germline V lookup: CDR1 LGHDT, CDR2 YNNKEL (reference sequence). The CDR3 covers 14 residues. CDR3 nucleotide sequence: TGTGCCAGCAGCCCCCGACAGGGGTCCTATGGCTACACCTTC. Protein: CASSPRQGSYGYTF.